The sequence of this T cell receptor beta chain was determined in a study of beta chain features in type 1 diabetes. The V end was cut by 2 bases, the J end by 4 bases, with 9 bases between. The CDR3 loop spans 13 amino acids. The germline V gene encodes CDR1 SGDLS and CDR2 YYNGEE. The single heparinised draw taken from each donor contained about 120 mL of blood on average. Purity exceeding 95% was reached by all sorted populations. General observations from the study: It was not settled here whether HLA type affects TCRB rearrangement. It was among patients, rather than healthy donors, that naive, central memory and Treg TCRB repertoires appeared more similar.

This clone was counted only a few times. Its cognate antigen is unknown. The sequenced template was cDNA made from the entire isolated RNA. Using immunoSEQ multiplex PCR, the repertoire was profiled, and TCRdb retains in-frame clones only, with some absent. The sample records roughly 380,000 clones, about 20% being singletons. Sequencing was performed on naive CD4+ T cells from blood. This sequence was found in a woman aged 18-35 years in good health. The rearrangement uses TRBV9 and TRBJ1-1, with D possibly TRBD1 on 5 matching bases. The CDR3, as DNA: TGTGCCAGCAGCGTCAGGGCTGGCACTGAAGCTTTCTTT. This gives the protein CASSVRAGTEAFF.